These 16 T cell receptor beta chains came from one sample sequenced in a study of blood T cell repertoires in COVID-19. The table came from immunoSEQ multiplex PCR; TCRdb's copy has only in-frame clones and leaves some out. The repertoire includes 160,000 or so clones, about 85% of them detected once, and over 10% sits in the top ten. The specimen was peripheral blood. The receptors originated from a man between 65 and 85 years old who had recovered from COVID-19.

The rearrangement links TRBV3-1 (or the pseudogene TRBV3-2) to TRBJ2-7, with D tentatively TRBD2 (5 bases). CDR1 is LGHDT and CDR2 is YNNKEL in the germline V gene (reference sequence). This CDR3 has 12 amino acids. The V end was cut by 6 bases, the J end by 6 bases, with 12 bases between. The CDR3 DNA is TGTGCCAGCAGAGAAAGGGCGGGCGAGCAGTACTTC. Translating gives CASRERAGEQYF.

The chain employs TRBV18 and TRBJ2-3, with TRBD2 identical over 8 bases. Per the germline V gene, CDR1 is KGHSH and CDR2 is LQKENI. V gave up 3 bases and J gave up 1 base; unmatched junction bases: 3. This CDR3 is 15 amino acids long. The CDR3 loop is CASSPGAGGTDTQYF. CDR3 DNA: TGTGCCAGCTCACCTGGAGCGGGGGGCACAGATACGCAGTATTTT. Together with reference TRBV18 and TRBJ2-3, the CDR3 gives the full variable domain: NAGVMQNPRHLVRRRGQEARLRCSPMKGHSHVYWYRQLPEEGLKFMVYLQKENIIDESGMPKERFSAEFPKEGPSILRIQQVVRGDSAAYFCASSPGAGGTDTQYFGPGTRLTVL.

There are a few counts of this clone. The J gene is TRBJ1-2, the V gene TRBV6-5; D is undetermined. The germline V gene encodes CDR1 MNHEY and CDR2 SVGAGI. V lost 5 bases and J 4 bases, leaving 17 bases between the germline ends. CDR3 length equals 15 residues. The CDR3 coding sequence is TGTGCCAGCAGTCCCAGCACGTGGGCAGCCTATGGCTACACCTTC. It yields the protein CASSPSTWAAYGYTF.

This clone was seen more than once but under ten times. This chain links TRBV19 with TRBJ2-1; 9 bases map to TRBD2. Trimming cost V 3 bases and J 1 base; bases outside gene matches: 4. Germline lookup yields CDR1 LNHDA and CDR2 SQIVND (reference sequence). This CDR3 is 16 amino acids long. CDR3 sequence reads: CASSMIAGVSYNEQFF. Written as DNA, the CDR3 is TGTGCCAGTAGTATGATAGCGGGAGTGTCCTACAATGAGCAGTTCTTC.

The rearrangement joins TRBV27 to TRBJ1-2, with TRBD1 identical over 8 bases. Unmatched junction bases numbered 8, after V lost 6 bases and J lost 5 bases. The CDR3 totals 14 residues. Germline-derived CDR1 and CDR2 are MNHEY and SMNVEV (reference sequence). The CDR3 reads CASSSAGGGYGYTF. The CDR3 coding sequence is TGTGCCAGCAGCAGCGCAGGGGGCGGGTATGGCTACACCTTC.

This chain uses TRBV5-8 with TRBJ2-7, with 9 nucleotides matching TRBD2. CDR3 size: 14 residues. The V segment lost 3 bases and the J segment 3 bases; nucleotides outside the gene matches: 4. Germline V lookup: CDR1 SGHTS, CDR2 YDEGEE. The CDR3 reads CASSSGLANYEQYF. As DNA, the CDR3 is TGTGCCAGCAGCTCGGGACTAGCAAACTACGAGCAGTACTTC.

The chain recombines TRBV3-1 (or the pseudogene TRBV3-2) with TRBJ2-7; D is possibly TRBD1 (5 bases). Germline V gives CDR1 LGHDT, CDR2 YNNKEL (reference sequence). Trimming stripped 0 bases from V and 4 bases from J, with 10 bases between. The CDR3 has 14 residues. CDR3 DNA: TGTGCCAGCAGCCAAGACAGGGCTGGTTACGAGCAGTACTTC. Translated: CASSQDRAGYEQYF.

CDR3 protein: CASSGARQETQYF. The CDR3 DNA reads as TGTGCCAGCAGCGGGGCCAGACAAGAGACCCAGTACTTC. This rearrangement joins TRBV5-6 to TRBJ2-5; tentatively, D is TRBD1 (5 bases). V was cut by 4 bases and J by 2 bases, with 9 bases left in between. Germline values: CDR1 SGHDT, CDR2 YYEEEE. This CDR3 has 13 residues.

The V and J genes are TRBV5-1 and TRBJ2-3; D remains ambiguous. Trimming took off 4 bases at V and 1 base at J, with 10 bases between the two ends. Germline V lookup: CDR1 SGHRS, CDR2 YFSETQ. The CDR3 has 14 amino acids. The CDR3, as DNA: TGCGCCAGCAGCGACGGGTTAGGCACAGATACGCAGTATTTT. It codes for CASSDGLGTDTQYF.

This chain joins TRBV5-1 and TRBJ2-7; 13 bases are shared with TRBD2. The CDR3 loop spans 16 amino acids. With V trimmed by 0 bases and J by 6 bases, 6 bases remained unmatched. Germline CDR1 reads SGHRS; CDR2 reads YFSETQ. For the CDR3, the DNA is TGCGCCAGCAGCTTGGAAATTACTAGCGGGAGGGTCGAGCAGTACTTC. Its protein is CASSLEITSGRVEQYF.

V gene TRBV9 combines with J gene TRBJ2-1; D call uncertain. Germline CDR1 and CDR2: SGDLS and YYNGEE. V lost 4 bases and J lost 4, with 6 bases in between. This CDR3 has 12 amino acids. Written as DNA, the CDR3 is TGTGCCAGCAGCCCCCAGTACAATGAGCAGTTCTTC. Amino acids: CASSPQYNEQFF.

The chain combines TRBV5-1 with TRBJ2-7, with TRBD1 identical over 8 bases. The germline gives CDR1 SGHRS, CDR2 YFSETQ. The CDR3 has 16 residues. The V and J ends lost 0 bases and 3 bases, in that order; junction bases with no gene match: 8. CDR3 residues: CASSLGPDRGGYEQYF. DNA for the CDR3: TGCGCCAGCAGCTTGGGCCCTGACAGGGGAGGCTACGAGCAGTACTTC.

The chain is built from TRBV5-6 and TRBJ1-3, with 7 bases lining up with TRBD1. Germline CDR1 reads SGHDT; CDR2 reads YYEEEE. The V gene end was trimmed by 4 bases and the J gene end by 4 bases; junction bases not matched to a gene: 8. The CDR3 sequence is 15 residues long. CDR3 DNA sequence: TGTGCCAGCAGCCGCACAGGGGCGGGGGGAAACACCATATATTTT. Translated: CASSRTGAGGNTIYF.

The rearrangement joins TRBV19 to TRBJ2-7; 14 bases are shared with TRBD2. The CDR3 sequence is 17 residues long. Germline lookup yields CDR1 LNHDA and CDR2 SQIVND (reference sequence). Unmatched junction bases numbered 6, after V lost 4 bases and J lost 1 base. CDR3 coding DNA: TGTGCCAGTAGTAATCCCGGGACTAGCGGGAGATCCTACGAGCAGTACTTC. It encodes CASSNPGTSGRSYEQYF.

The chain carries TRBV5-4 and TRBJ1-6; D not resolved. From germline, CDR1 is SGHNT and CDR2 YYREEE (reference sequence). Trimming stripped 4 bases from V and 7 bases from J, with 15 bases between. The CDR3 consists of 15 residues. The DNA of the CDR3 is TGTGCCAGCAGCCTACCCACCCAACAGAATTCACCCCTCCACTTT. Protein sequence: CASSLPTQQNSPLHF.

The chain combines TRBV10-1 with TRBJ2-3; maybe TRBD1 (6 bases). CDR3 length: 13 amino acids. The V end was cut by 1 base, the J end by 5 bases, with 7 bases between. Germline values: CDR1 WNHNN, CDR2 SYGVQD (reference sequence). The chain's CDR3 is CASSELGGDTQYF. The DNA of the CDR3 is TGCGCCAGCAGTGAGTTAGGGGGAGATACGCAGTATTTT.